These 8 T cell receptor beta chains were sequenced from one sample in a study of cytomegalovirus exposure and HLA in healthy donors. Generated by immunoSEQ multiplex PCR, the TCRdb table keeps only in-frame clones and is missing some. The data show 130,000 or so clones, over 80% seen once. The material sequenced was PBMCs. Source of these receptors: a woman aged 25 to 39 in good health and CMV-seropositive.

The V and J genes are TRBV7-7 and TRBJ1-2; TRBD1 matches at 7 bases. CDR1 and CDR2 from the germline V gene are SSHAT and FNYEAQ (reference sequence). This CDR3 is 13 amino acids long. The CDR3 nucleotides read TGTTACCACAGGGGACCCGGGGCCTATGGCTACACCTTC. This sequence encodes CYHRGPGAYGYTF.

This chain uses TRBV6-5 with TRBJ2-2; possible D gene TRBD2, 6 bases. Deletions cut 10 bases from V and 6 bases from J, with 15 bases between. This CDR3 spans 13 amino acids. The germline V gene has CDR1 MNHEY and CDR2 SVGAGI. For the CDR3, the DNA is TGTGCCATAGGGAGGCAGGTTCCCGGGGAGCTGTTTTTT. This encodes CAIGRQVPGELFF.

V usage is TRBV4-1 and J usage is TRBJ2-2; 8 bases are a match to TRBD2. CDR1 and CDR2 from the germline V gene are MGHRA and YSYEKL. V shed 1 base, J shed 6 bases, and the junction held 7 bases outside the gene matches. The CDR3 loop spans 16 amino acids. The CDR3 spells CASSQGSGSFSGELFF. CDR3 coding DNA: TGCGCCAGCAGCCAAGGAAGCGGGAGTTTCTCCGGGGAGCTGTTTTTT.

Only one count was recorded for this clone. The CDR3 protein is CASRDTGDNTEAFF. The CDR3, as DNA: TGTGCCAGCAGGGATACAGGGGACAACACTGAAGCTTTCTTT. The chain couples TRBV6-5 to TRBJ1-1; TRBD1 agrees at 7 bases. Germline assignment: CDR1 MNHEY and CDR2 SVGAGI. This CDR3 is 14 amino acids long. The V and J ends lost 6 bases and 2 bases, in that order; junction bases with no gene match: 6.

The gene calls are TRBV5-1 and TRBJ1-1, with TRBD1 matching over 11 bases. CDR3 size: 13 residues. Germline V gene data show CDR1 as SGHRS and CDR2 as YFSETQ. V shed 4 bases, J shed 5 bases, and the junction held 1 base outside the gene matches. The CDR3 is CASSGTGGTEAFF. The DNA for the CDR3 is TGCGCCAGCAGCGGGACAGGGGGGACTGAAGCTTTCTTT.

V and J are TRBV5-4 and TRBJ2-7; 10 bases match TRBD2. The CDR3 totals 15 residues. Germline V gives CDR1 SGHNT, CDR2 YYREEE (reference sequence). With 7 bases clipped from V and 2 bases from J, the junction kept 9 bases outside the gene matches. This CDR3 reads CASQRQLAGTYEQYF. Written as DNA, the CDR3 is TGTGCCAGCCAACGTCAACTAGCGGGAACCTACGAGCAGTACTTC. Drawing the rest from reference TRBV5-4 and TRBJ2-7, the complete variable domain is ETGVTQSPTHLIKTRGQQVTLRCSSQSGHNTVSWYQQALGQGPQFIFQYYREEENGRGNFPPRFSGLQFPNYSSELNVNALELDDSALYLCASQRQLAGTYEQYFGPGTRLTVT.

The rearrangement uses TRBV7-9 and TRBJ2-7; 10 nucleotides agree with TRBD2. Germline CDR1 reads SEHNR; CDR2 reads FQNEAQ (reference sequence). Trimming cost V 1 base and J 1 base; bases outside gene matches: 4. This CDR3 region has 16 residues. CDR3 DNA: TGTGCCAGCAGCTTAGTAGGGACTAGCGTTTCCTACGAGCAGTACTTC. Translation: CASSLVGTSVSYEQYF.

CDR3 in DNA: TGTGCCAGCAGTGGCAGGGGACAGGGGGTCACTGAAGCTTTCTTT. This encodes CASSGRGQGVTEAFF. The chain carries TRBV2 and TRBJ1-1; the match to TRBD1 covers 11 bases. The CDR3 runs to 15 residues. J was trimmed by 4 bases and V by 4 bases; bases with no gene match: 5. CDR1 and CDR2 (germline): SNHLY, FYNNEI.